Listed below are T cell receptor beta chains from one sample, sequenced in a study of cytomegalovirus exposure and HLA in healthy donors. Sequencing was performed with immunoSEQ multiplex PCR; in TCRdb, only in-frame clones are kept and a portion is missing. The sample consists of about 140,000 clones, roughly 78% of them appearing once. The sequenced material came from PBMCs. The origin of the receptors is a man aged 35-49 years in good health and CMV-seropositive. Each CDR3 is given with its conserved first and last residue. A D gene is named only where the DNA matches it firmly. Some rows mark clone size as missing; the rest say once, few, many or name a class of expanded clone.

d_call: TRBD2; clone_size: NA; v_call: TRBV5-1; j_call: TRBJ2-7; cdr3_nt: TGCGCCAGCAGCGGCGGGACTAGGGTCGACGAGCAGTACTTC; cdr3_aa: CASSGGTRVDEQYF
d_call: TRBD1; clone_size: once; v_call: TRBV19; j_call: TRBJ1-3; cdr3_nt: TGTGCCAGTACAGGGGGCCCTGGAAACACCATATATTTT; cdr3_aa: CASTGGPGNTIYF
d_call: NA; clone_size: NA; v_call: TRBV2; j_call: TRBJ1-4; cdr3_nt: TGTGCCAGCAGTGAGAGTACGGGAGAAGAAAAACTGTTTTTT; cdr3_aa: CASSESTGEEKLFF
d_call: NA; clone_size: NA; v_call: TRBV7-3; j_call: TRBJ2-2; cdr3_nt: TGTGCCAGCAGCTTAATCTCGGGTGCTGGGGGGACCGGGGAGCTGTTTTTT; cdr3_aa: CASSLISGAGGTGELFF
d_call: TRBD2; clone_size: few; v_call: TRBV27; j_call: TRBJ2-3; cdr3_nt: TGTGCCAGCAGTTCCGTTAGCGGGTTTAGCACAGATACGCAGTATTTT; cdr3_aa: CASSSVSGFSTDTQYF
d_call: TRBD1; clone_size: NA; v_call: TRBV2; j_call: TRBJ2-1; cdr3_nt: TGTGCCAGCAGTGACCAGGGGGCGCGGGATGAGCAGTTCTTC; cdr3_aa: CASSDQGARDEQFF
d_call: NA; clone_size: NA; v_call: TRBV6-5; j_call: TRBJ1-2; cdr3_nt: TGTGCCAGCAGCAGCACAGGGATGGGCTACACCTTC; cdr3_aa: CASSSTGMGYTF
d_call: NA; clone_size: NA; v_call: TRBV4-2; j_call: TRBJ1-1; cdr3_nt: TGTGCCAGCAGCCAAACGAGGGGGACTGAAGCTTTCTTT; cdr3_aa: CASSQTRGTEAFF
d_call: NA; clone_size: once; v_call: TRBV19; j_call: TRBJ1-2; cdr3_nt: TGTGCCAGCCTCCGGGCAGGGGCCACTGGTGGCTACACCTTC; cdr3_aa: CASLRAGATGGYTF
d_call: NA; clone_size: NA; v_call: TRBV5-4; j_call: TRBJ2-2; cdr3_nt: TGTGCCAGCAGCCCGGGTTCGATCGGGGAGCTGTTTTTT; cdr3_aa: CASSPGSIGELFF
d_call: NA; clone_size: NA; v_call: TRBV6-6; j_call: TRBJ2-5; cdr3_nt: TGTGCCAGCAGTTACGGGCAGGGCCAAGAGACCCAGTACTTC; cdr3_aa: CASSYGQGQETQYF
d_call: NA; clone_size: NA; v_call: TRBV21-1; j_call: TRBJ2-3; cdr3_nt: TGTGCCAGCAGGCACGGTATTAGGACAGGGACCACAGATACGCAGTATTTT; cdr3_aa: CASRHGIRTGTTDTQYF
d_call: NA; clone_size: NA; v_call: TRBV11-2; j_call: TRBJ2-1; cdr3_nt: TGTGCCAGCAGCTTAGGTCTAAACAATGAGCAGTTCTTC; cdr3_aa: CASSLGLNNEQFF
d_call: TRBD1; clone_size: NA; v_call: TRBV7-3; j_call: TRBJ2-7; cdr3_nt: TGTGCCAGCAGCTTGACAGGGGGCGAAGACGAGCAGTACTTC; cdr3_aa: CASSLTGGEDEQYF
d_call: TRBD2; clone_size: few; v_call: TRBV7-8; j_call: TRBJ2-1; cdr3_nt: TGTGCCAGCAGAGTTCTAGCGGGAGGGCCAGGTGAGCAGTTCTTC; cdr3_aa: CASRVLAGGPGEQFF
d_call: NA; clone_size: NA; v_call: TRBV27; j_call: TRBJ1-1; cdr3_nt: TGTGCCAGCATCGGACACACGAACACTGAAGCTTTCTTT; cdr3_aa: CASIGHTNTEAFF
d_call: TRBD2; clone_size: NA; v_call: TRBV9; j_call: TRBJ2-5; cdr3_nt: TGTGCCAGCAGCAGGACTAGCGGGGAGACCCAGTACTTC; cdr3_aa: CASSRTSGETQYF
d_call: NA; clone_size: NA; v_call: TRBV19; j_call: TRBJ2-7; cdr3_nt: TGTGCCACTGGACACAGAGGCAGGGGTTCCACCTACGAGCAGTACTTC; cdr3_aa: CATGHRGRGSTYEQYF
d_call: NA; clone_size: NA; v_call: TRBV7-2; j_call: TRBJ2-7; cdr3_nt: TGTGCCAGCAGCTTAGGAGCAGGGGCCTCCTACGAGCAGTACTTC; cdr3_aa: CASSLGAGASYEQYF
d_call: TRBD1; clone_size: NA; v_call: TRBV29-1; j_call: TRBJ1-1; cdr3_nt: TGCAGCGTGCTAGGGACAGGGAACACTGAAGCTTTCTTT; cdr3_aa: CSVLGTGNTEAFF
d_call: TRBD1; clone_size: NA; v_call: TRBV11-2; j_call: TRBJ1-6; cdr3_nt: TGTGCCAGCAGCTTAGCACCGCAGGGACAGGCTTGGTCACCCCTCCACTTT; cdr3_aa: CASSLAPQGQAWSPLHF
d_call: TRBD2; clone_size: NA; v_call: TRBV7-8; j_call: TRBJ2-1; cdr3_nt: TGTGCCAGCAGCCCGCCAGCGGGAGGTGTCCGTGAGCAGTTCTTC; cdr3_aa: CASSPPAGGVREQFF
d_call: NA; clone_size: NA; v_call: TRBV19; j_call: TRBJ1-1; cdr3_nt: TGTGCCAGTAGTATTTGGAGGCAGAAAGCTTTCTTT; cdr3_aa: CASSIWRQKAFF
d_call: NA; clone_size: NA; v_call: TRBV9; j_call: TRBJ1-4; cdr3_nt: TGTGCCAGCAGCGTAGGAGGGGGTAGATTTAATGAAAAACTGTTTTTT; cdr3_aa: CASSVGGGRFNEKLFF
d_call: NA; clone_size: NA; v_call: TRBV15; j_call: TRBJ2-1; cdr3_nt: TGTGCCACCAGCAGAGATCCGAGGGTCTACAATGAGCAGTTCTTC; cdr3_aa: CATSRDPRVYNEQFF
d_call: NA; clone_size: once; v_call: TRBV7-8; j_call: TRBJ1-1; cdr3_nt: TGTGCCAGCAGCTTACTCTCGGCAGGGGCGAACACTGAAGCTTTCTTT; cdr3_aa: CASSLLSAGANTEAFF
d_call: NA; clone_size: NA; v_call: TRBV11-2; j_call: TRBJ1-1; cdr3_nt: TGTGCCAGCAGCTTGGCCGGGACTGAAGCTTTCTTT; cdr3_aa: CASSLAGTEAFF
d_call: NA; clone_size: NA; v_call: TRBV5-1; j_call: TRBJ1-1; cdr3_nt: TGCGCCAGCAGCTTGTGGGTGGAGACTGAAGCTTTCTTT; cdr3_aa: CASSLWVETEAFF
d_call: NA; clone_size: few; v_call: TRBV2; j_call: TRBJ1-1; cdr3_nt: TGTGCCAGCAGTGGCATGGGAGGCGAAGCTTTCTTT; cdr3_aa: CASSGMGGEAFF
d_call: TRBD1; clone_size: NA; v_call: TRBV4-1; j_call: TRBJ2-7; cdr3_nt: TGCGCCAGCAGCCAGACATTCCGGGACAGGGATTGGCAGTACTTC; cdr3_aa: CASSQTFRDRDWQYF
d_call: NA; clone_size: NA; v_call: TRBV29-1; j_call: TRBJ1-1; cdr3_nt: TGCAGCGTTGAGGAGGGTGGAAACACTGAAGCTTTCTTT; cdr3_aa: CSVEEGGNTEAFF
d_call: NA; clone_size: many; v_call: TRBV11-2; j_call: TRBJ1-1; cdr3_nt: TGTGCCAGCACCTATCAACCCGTGAGGGGGAGCACTGAAGCTTTCTTT; cdr3_aa: CASTYQPVRGSTEAFF
d_call: NA; clone_size: once; v_call: TRBV5-5; j_call: TRBJ1-5; cdr3_nt: TGTGCCAGCAGCCCTGGACAGCTTAGCAATCAGCCCCAGCATTTT; cdr3_aa: CASSPGQLSNQPQHF
d_call: NA; clone_size: NA; v_call: TRBV6-1; j_call: TRBJ2-1; cdr3_nt: TGTGCCAGCAGTGAAAAGAGTAGCGGATACAATGAGCAGTTCTTC; cdr3_aa: CASSEKSSGYNEQFF
d_call: NA; clone_size: NA; v_call: TRBV28; j_call: TRBJ1-1; cdr3_nt: TGTGCCAGCAGTCCACCCCAGGGAGGAAGGACTGAAGCTTTCTTT; cdr3_aa: CASSPPQGGRTEAFF
d_call: NA; clone_size: NA; v_call: TRBV28; j_call: TRBJ1-5; cdr3_nt: TGTGCCAGCAGTTTACTAGGGGTCAATCAGCCCCAGCATTTT; cdr3_aa: CASSLLGVNQPQHF
d_call: TRBD1; clone_size: NA; v_call: TRBV19; j_call: TRBJ1-4; cdr3_nt: TGTGCCAGTAGTGACAGGGGAAGTAGTGAAAAACTGTTTTTT; cdr3_aa: CASSDRGSSEKLFF
d_call: TRBD1; clone_size: few; v_call: TRBV18; j_call: TRBJ2-7; cdr3_nt: TGTGCCAGCTCACCCACCGGGACAGGTGAAGACGAGCAGTACTTC; cdr3_aa: CASSPTGTGEDEQYF
d_call: TRBD1; clone_size: few; v_call: TRBV6-6; j_call: TRBJ1-1; cdr3_nt: TGTGCCAGCACCCGGGACAGGGGGGAAGCTTTCTTT; cdr3_aa: CASTRDRGEAFF
d_call: TRBD1; clone_size: few; v_call: TRBV5-5; j_call: TRBJ2-2; cdr3_nt: TGTGCCAGCGGGACAGCGGACACCGGGGAGCTGTTTTTT; cdr3_aa: CASGTADTGELFF
d_call: TRBD1; clone_size: few; v_call: TRBV15; j_call: TRBJ1-2; cdr3_nt: TGTGCCACCAGGACCCGGGACAGTGATCATGGCTACACCTTC; cdr3_aa: CATRTRDSDHGYTF
d_call: NA; clone_size: once; v_call: TRBV11-2; j_call: TRBJ2-2; cdr3_nt: TGTGCCAGCAGCTTAGTGAGGGATTCCGGGGAGCTGTTTTTT; cdr3_aa: CASSLVRDSGELFF
d_call: TRBD1; clone_size: NA; v_call: TRBV6-5; j_call: TRBJ1-1; cdr3_nt: TGTGCCAGCAGGTCTTGGACAGGAAAGAACACTGAAGCTTTCTTT; cdr3_aa: CASRSWTGKNTEAFF
d_call: NA; clone_size: NA; v_call: TRBV21-1; j_call: TRBJ1-2; cdr3_nt: TGTGCCAGCACCCTTGAAGGCGGGTTTAGTGGCTACACCTTC; cdr3_aa: CASTLEGGFSGYTF
d_call: TRBD2; clone_size: NA; v_call: TRBV28; j_call: TRBJ2-7; cdr3_nt: TGTGCCAGCAGTTTCCTAGCGGGACAGTCCTACGAGCAGTACTTC; cdr3_aa: CASSFLAGQSYEQYF
d_call: TRBD1; clone_size: few; v_call: TRBV19; j_call: TRBJ1-3; cdr3_nt: TGTGCCAGTAGTGACAGGGTGGGAAACACCATATATTTT; cdr3_aa: CASSDRVGNTIYF
d_call: TRBD1; clone_size: NA; v_call: TRBV6-5; j_call: TRBJ2-7; cdr3_nt: TGTGCCAGCAGTTCAGGGGGGGGACAGGGTCTGTCCGAGCAGTACTTC; cdr3_aa: CASSSGGGQGLSEQYF
d_call: TRBD1; clone_size: NA; v_call: TRBV4-2; j_call: TRBJ1-2; cdr3_nt: TGTGCCAGCAGCCAGGGACAGTTAGAGTCTGGCTACACCTTC; cdr3_aa: CASSQGQLESGYTF
d_call: TRBD1; clone_size: NA; v_call: TRBV6-5; j_call: TRBJ1-1; cdr3_nt: TGTGCCAGCAGCGGACAGGGTCTTATGAACACTGAAGCTTTCTTT; cdr3_aa: CASSGQGLMNTEAFF
d_call: NA; clone_size: NA; v_call: TRBV5-1; j_call: TRBJ1-4; cdr3_nt: TGCGCCAGCAGCTTGGGTGTGGGCGAAAAACTGTTTTTT; cdr3_aa: CASSLGVGEKLFF
d_call: NA; clone_size: NA; v_call: TRBV5-1; j_call: TRBJ2-5; cdr3_nt: TGCGCCAGCAGCTTGGGGACGGGAGCAGAGACCCAGTACTTC; cdr3_aa: CASSLGTGAETQYF
d_call: NA; clone_size: NA; v_call: TRBV4-1; j_call: TRBJ2-3; cdr3_nt: TGCGCCAGCAGCCCTGAACTAGGAAATACGCAGTATTTT; cdr3_aa: CASSPELGNTQYF
d_call: NA; clone_size: NA; v_call: TRBV7-6; j_call: TRBJ2-3; cdr3_nt: TGTGCCAGCAGCTTATCTCCCACAGATACGCAGTATTTT; cdr3_aa: CASSLSPTDTQYF
d_call: TRBD2; clone_size: NA; v_call: TRBV30; j_call: TRBJ2-5; cdr3_nt: TGTGCCTGGACCACGGGAGCGGGAGGGCCGGGACTTAGAGAGACCCAGTACTTC; cdr3_aa: CAWTTGAGGPGLRETQYF
d_call: TRBD1; clone_size: NA; v_call: TRBV6-5; j_call: TRBJ1-2; cdr3_nt: TGTGCCAGCAGTTCTCCGGGACAGCCAAACTATGGCTACACCTTC; cdr3_aa: CASSSPGQPNYGYTF
d_call: NA; clone_size: NA; v_call: TRBV19; j_call: TRBJ2-1; cdr3_nt: TGTGCCAGTAGGCAACCTGGAGGGAAGTACAATGAGCAGTTCTTC; cdr3_aa: CASRQPGGKYNEQFF
d_call: NA; clone_size: NA; v_call: TRBV27; j_call: TRBJ2-3; cdr3_nt: TGTGCCAGCAGTTTACTAGCTCCCACAGATACGCAGTATTTT; cdr3_aa: CASSLLAPTDTQYF
d_call: TRBD2; clone_size: once; v_call: TRBV9; j_call: TRBJ2-5; cdr3_nt: TGTGCCAGCAGCGGGGGCAACGGGGGGAGGGCGACAGAGACCCAGTACTTC; cdr3_aa: CASSGGNGGRATETQYF
d_call: TRBD2; clone_size: NA; v_call: TRBV27; j_call: TRBJ2-1; cdr3_nt: TGTGCCAGCAGTCAAATAGCGGGTGAGCAGTTCTTC; cdr3_aa: CASSQIAGEQFF
d_call: NA; clone_size: NA; v_call: TRBV7-3; j_call: TRBJ2-5; cdr3_nt: TGTGCCAGCAGCTTCCAGGGATTATGGGAGACCCAGTACTTC; cdr3_aa: CASSFQGLWETQYF